Listed below are T cell receptor beta chains from one sample, sequenced in a study of cytomegalovirus exposure and HLA in healthy donors. Generated by immunoSEQ multiplex PCR, the TCRdb table keeps only in-frame clones and is missing some. The sample consists of fewer than 250,000 clones, 60% to 80% of them appearing once. Input material: PBMCs. The receptors here all came from a young woman in good health and CMV-seropositive. Both conserved end residues are part of each CDR3. D genes are given only for firm matches. Clone size is stated in some rows and not others, as once, few, many or a class when expanded.

TRBJ2-1 once . TRBV7-9 CSSSPRDWTYNEQFF TGTTCCAGCAGCCCCCGGGACTGGACCTACAATGAGCAGTTCTTC
TRBJ1-4 once TRBD1 TRBV11-2 CASSTRTGAKEKLFF TGTGCCAGCAGCACCCGGACAGGGGCTAAGGAAAAACTGTTTTTT
TRBJ1-4 . TRBD1 TRBV10-1 CASSESRLSGGNEKLFF TGCGCCAGCAGTGAGTCAAGGCTTTCAGGGGGTAATGAAAAACTGTTTTTT
TRBJ2-1 . TRBD2 TRBV9 CASNPRASGRVNEQFF TGTGCCAGCAACCCGAGGGCTAGCGGGAGGGTCAATGAGCAGTTCTTC
TRBJ1-4 . . TRBV7-9 CASSLAAGGEKLFF TGTGCCAGCAGCTTAGCGGCGGGGGGGGAAAAACTGTTTTTT
TRBJ1-1 . TRBD1 TRBV11-2 CASSSGGTGGYVTEAFF TGTGCCAGCAGCTCCGGAGGGACAGGGGGCTACGTTACTGAAGCTTTCTTT
TRBJ2-5 . TRBD2 TRBV5-5 CASSLAGGWETQYF TGTGCCAGCAGCCTAGCGGGAGGTTGGGAGACCCAGTACTTC
TRBJ1-1 . . TRBV2 CANFEAGTAFF TGTGCCAACTTTGAGGCGGGTACGGCTTTCTTT
TRBJ2-3 . . TRBV9 CASSVVAQSTDTQYF TGTGCCAGCAGCGTAGTAGCACAAAGCACAGATACGCAGTATTTT
TRBJ2-2 . . TRBV5-1 CASSLGQLLETGELFF TGCGCCAGCAGCTTGGGTCAGCTCCTGGAGACCGGGGAGCTGTTTTTT
TRBJ1-1 . . TRBV6-1 CASSYTGEAFF TGTGCCAGCAGTTACACGGGGGAAGCTTTCTTT
TRBJ1-5 few . TRBV4-1 CASSQSRQVYNQPQHF TGCGCCAGCAGCCAAAGCCGACAGGTATACAATCAGCCCCAGCATTTT
TRBJ2-7 . . TRBV11-2 CASSYKFNYEQYF TGTGCCAGCAGCTACAAATTCAACTACGAGCAGTACTTC
TRBJ2-7 . TRBD2 TRBV2 CASWLAGAGEQYF TGTGCGTCCTGGCTAGCGGGAGCAGGGGAGCAGTACTTC
TRBJ2-3 . TRBD1 TRBV25-1 CASSSDRAGDTQYF TGTGCCAGCAGTTCGGACAGGGCGGGAGATACGCAGTATTTT
TRBJ1-2 . . TRBV5-1 CASKESRLAANYGYTF TGCGCCAGCAAGGAGTCGAGGCTCGCAGCCAACTATGGCTACACCTTC
TRBJ2-5 . . TRBV6-5 CASRGLQETQYF TGTGCCAGCCGGGGTCTCCAAGAGACCCAGTACTTC
TRBJ1-1 once TRBD1 TRBV10-2 CASSPGQGYTEAFF TGCGCCAGCAGTCCGGGACAGGGGTACACTGAAGCTTTCTTT
TRBJ2-1 . . TRBV19 CATFYNEQFF TGTGCCACCTTTTACAATGAGCAGTTCTTC
TRBJ1-1 . TRBD1 TRBV28 CEAQGATEAFF TGTGAGGCGCAGGGGGCCACTGAAGCTTTCTTT
TRBJ2-2 once . TRBV6-4 CATQEASSHGELFF TGTGCCACGCAAGAGGCTAGCTCCCACGGGGAGCTGTTTTTT
TRBJ1-2 once TRBD1 TRBV4-1 CASSQGTGRFYGYTF TGCGCCAGCAGCCAAGGGACAGGCCGTTTCTATGGCTACACCTTC
TRBJ2-1 . TRBD1 TRBV19 CASSIQGQNNEQFF TGTGCCAGTAGTATCCAGGGACAGAACAATGAGCAGTTCTTC
TRBJ1-1 few . TRBV18 CASSPGLTANTEAFF TGTGCCAGCTCACCAGGGTTGACAGCGAACACTGAAGCTTTCTTT
TRBJ1-2 once TRBD1 TRBV19 CASSRTGFKVANYGYTF TGTGCCAGTAGTAGGACAGGGTTCAAAGTAGCTAACTATGGCTACACCTTC
TRBJ2-7 few . TRBV10-3 CAISSQGFKYEQYF TGTGCCATCAGTTCCCAGGGATTCAAGTACGAGCAGTACTTC
TRBJ2-6 . . TRBV7-9 CASRPGASGANVLTF TGTGCCAGCAGGCCAGGGGCATCTGGGGCCAACGTCCTGACTTTC
TRBJ2-7 . TRBD2 TRBV4-2 CASSQELAGGPGSEQYF TGTGCCAGCAGCCAAGAACTAGCGGGAGGGCCGGGGAGTGAGCAGTACTTC
TRBJ1-1 . . TRBV20-1 CSASGETEAFF TGCAGTGCGTCGGGGGAGACTGAAGCTTTCTTT
TRBJ1-1 . TRBD1 TRBV2 CASSRTGDTEAFF TGTGCCAGCAGTCGGACAGGGGACACTGAAGCTTTCTTT
TRBJ2-7 . TRBD2 TRBV7-9 CASSLVLRAREEQYF TGTGCCAGCAGCTTAGTGCTTAGGGCGCGGGAGGAGCAGTACTTC
TRBJ2-7 . . TRBV14 CASSQLLGEAEQYF TGTGCCAGCAGCCAATTACTTGGGGAGGCGGAGCAGTACTTC
TRBJ2-7 . TRBD2 TRBV19 CASSIAGGRDEQYF TGTGCCAGTAGTATTGCGGGAGGTAGGGACGAGCAGTACTTC
TRBJ2-3 once . TRBV27 CASSLSVAVGSTDTQYF TGTGCCAGCAGTTTATCGGTAGCGGTGGGCTCCACAGATACGCAGTATTTT
TRBJ2-4 once . TRBV19 CASSPETFGASLGNIQYF TGTGCCAGTAGTCCTGAAACGTTTGGGGCCTCCCTGGGGAACATTCAGTACTTC
TRBJ2-7 . TRBD2 TRBV11-2 CASSPGLAGGFEQYF TGTGCCAGCAGCCCAGGACTAGCGGGAGGCTTCGAGCAGTACTTC
TRBJ2-1 . TRBD2 TRBV4-2 CASSQGTVREGYNEQFF TGTGCCAGCAGCCAAGGAACAGTGCGGGAGGGTTACAATGAGCAGTTCTTC
TRBJ2-5 . TRBD1 TRBV9 CASSVRDRGLETQYF TGTGCCAGCAGCGTAAGGGACAGGGGGTTAGAGACCCAGTACTTC